Listed below are T cell receptor beta chains from one sample, sequenced in a study of control samples from healthy donors and cancer patients. Profiling relied on immunoSEQ multiplex PCR, and the TCRdb table lists in-frame clones only, not all of them. Among about 89,000 clones listed, about 83% were seen once. Sequencing used blood. These receptors came from a woman aged 40 to 50 in good health. Each CDR3 is given with its conserved first and last residue. D genes are given only for firm matches. Clone size appears in some rows only: once, few, many, or a class for an expanded clone.

v_gene: TRBV25-1; len: 13; abundance: .; d_gene: .; j_gene: TRBJ1-2; CDR3aa: CASSELLGDGYTF; CDR3nt: TGTGCCAGCAGTGAACTTTTGGGGGATGGCTACACCTTC
v_gene: TRBV6-4; len: 15; abundance: once; d_gene: .; j_gene: TRBJ2-3; CDR3aa: CASSLGLTRTDTQYF; CDR3nt: TGTGCCAGCAGTCTAGGACTAACGCGCACAGATACGCAGTATTTT
v_gene: TRBV7-2; len: 14; abundance: .; d_gene: .; j_gene: TRBJ2-4; CDR3aa: CASSPVAGADIQYF; CDR3nt: TGTGCCAGCAGCCCGGTAGCAGGGGCGGACATTCAGTACTTC
v_gene: TRBV4-2; len: 14; abundance: .; d_gene: .; j_gene: TRBJ2-5; CDR3aa: CASSQVVVDETQYF; CDR3nt: TGTGCCAGCAGCCAAGTTGTGGTGGACGAGACCCAGTACTTC
v_gene: TRBV7-2; len: 15; abundance: .; d_gene: .; j_gene: TRBJ1-3; CDR3aa: CASSSYMSSGNTIYF; CDR3nt: TGTGCCAGCAGCTCATACATGAGCTCTGGAAACACCATATATTTT
v_gene: TRBV19; len: 15; abundance: few; d_gene: .; j_gene: TRBJ2-7; CDR3aa: CASSERVFGPYEQYF; CDR3nt: TGTGCCAGTAGCGAGCGGGTATTCGGGCCCTACGAGCAGTACTTC
v_gene: TRBV6-6; len: 12; abundance: .; d_gene: TRBD2; j_gene: TRBJ2-7; CDR3aa: CASSVGGYEQYF; CDR3nt: TGTGCCAGCAGTGTGGGAGGGTACGAGCAGTACTTC
v_gene: TRBV25-1; len: 16; abundance: .; d_gene: TRBD1; j_gene: TRBJ1-3; CDR3aa: CASSPRTGGSGNTIYF; CDR3nt: TGTGCCAGCAGTCCTCGGACAGGCGGCTCTGGAAACACCATATATTTT
v_gene: TRBV2; len: 13; abundance: .; d_gene: .; j_gene: TRBJ1-5; CDR3aa: CASSEGRHQPQHF; CDR3nt: TGTGCCAGCAGTGAAGGGAGGCATCAGCCCCAGCATTTT
v_gene: TRBV4-3; len: 16; abundance: .; d_gene: .; j_gene: TRBJ1-1; CDR3aa: CASSQEWGQPNTEAFF; CDR3nt: TGCGCCAGCAGCCAAGAATGGGGCCAGCCAAACACTGAAGCTTTCTTT
v_gene: TRBV6-2/TRBV6-3; len: 15; abundance: .; d_gene: .; j_gene: TRBJ1-5; CDR3aa: CASSGGGPGNQPQHF; CDR3nt: TGTGCCAGCAGTGGAGGGGGACCGGGCAATCAGCCCCAGCATTTT
v_gene: TRBV7-2; len: 15; abundance: .; d_gene: .; j_gene: TRBJ2-5; CDR3aa: CASSLEKGRQETQYF; CDR3nt: TGTGCCAGCAGCTTAGAGAAGGGCAGGCAAGAGACCCAGTACTTC
v_gene: TRBV10-3; len: 15; abundance: .; d_gene: TRBD1; j_gene: TRBJ1-1; CDR3aa: CATFNAGQGDTEAFF; CDR3nt: TGTGCCACCTTCAACGCCGGGCAGGGGGACACTGAAGCTTTCTTT
v_gene: TRBV13; len: 12; abundance: .; d_gene: TRBD1; j_gene: TRBJ1-1; CDR3aa: CASSLDRTGAFF; CDR3nt: TGTGCCAGCAGCTTGGACAGGACTGGGGCTTTCTTT
v_gene: TRBV3-1/TRBV3-2; len: 13; abundance: .; d_gene: .; j_gene: TRBJ2-1; CDR3aa: CASSPTDYNEQFF; CDR3nt: TGTGCCAGCAGCCCGACAGACTACAATGAGCAGTTCTTC
v_gene: TRBV12-2; len: 12; abundance: .; d_gene: .; j_gene: TRBJ1-2; CDR3aa: CASRTRQGGYTF; CDR3nt: TGTGCAAGTCGCACCAGACAGGGGGGCTACACCTTC
v_gene: TRBV6-2/TRBV6-3; len: 14; abundance: once; d_gene: .; j_gene: TRBJ1-1; CDR3aa: CASSYSGGRAEAFF; CDR3nt: TGTGCCAGCAGTTACTCGGGGGGCAGGGCTGAAGCTTTCTTT
v_gene: TRBV7-2; len: 12; abundance: .; d_gene: .; j_gene: TRBJ1-6; CDR3aa: CASSLVAEPLHF; CDR3nt: TGTGCCAGCAGCTTAGTGGCTGAACCCCTCCACTTT
v_gene: TRBV6-4; len: 17; abundance: .; d_gene: .; j_gene: TRBJ2-6; CDR3aa: CASSRKGTGSGANVLTF; CDR3nt: TGTGCCAGCAGCCGAAAGGGGACGGGCTCTGGGGCCAACGTCCTGACTTTC
v_gene: TRBV5-4; len: 12; abundance: .; d_gene: .; j_gene: TRBJ1-2; CDR3aa: CASSQSNYGYTF; CDR3nt: TGTGCCAGCAGCCAAAGTAACTATGGCTACACCTTC
v_gene: TRBV6-6; len: 13; abundance: .; d_gene: TRBD1; j_gene: TRBJ1-1; CDR3aa: CASSFRDRAEAFF; CDR3nt: TGTGCCAGCAGTTTCCGGGACAGGGCTGAAGCTTTCTTT
v_gene: TRBV19; len: 14; abundance: .; d_gene: .; j_gene: TRBJ1-6; CDR3aa: CASSTSGDRPPLHF; CDR3nt: TGTGCCAGTAGTACCTCTGGCGACAGGCCACCCCTCCACTTT
v_gene: TRBV5-1; len: 14; abundance: .; d_gene: .; j_gene: TRBJ2-5; CDR3aa: CASSLAGLQETQYF; CDR3nt: TGCGCCAGCAGCTTGGCGGGGTTGCAAGAGACCCAGTACTTC
v_gene: TRBV5-1; len: 15; abundance: .; d_gene: .; j_gene: TRBJ2-6; CDR3aa: CASSPSFPGANVLTF; CDR3nt: TGCGCCAGCAGCCCCAGTTTTCCTGGGGCCAACGTCCTGACTTTC
v_gene: TRBV15; len: 14; abundance: .; d_gene: .; j_gene: TRBJ2-1; CDR3aa: CATSRLDGQNEQFF; CDR3nt: TGTGCCACCAGCCGATTGGACGGCCAAAATGAGCAGTTCTTC
v_gene: TRBV24-1; len: 15; abundance: .; d_gene: .; j_gene: TRBJ1-1; CDR3aa: CATSDDGRGNTEAFF; CDR3nt: TGTGCCACCAGTGATGATGGACGGGGAAACACTGAAGCTTTCTTT
v_gene: TRBV5-4; len: 15; abundance: .; d_gene: .; j_gene: TRBJ1-6; CDR3aa: CASRGGGTGNSPLHF; CDR3nt: TGTGCCAGCAGGGGTGGGGGGACTGGCAATTCACCCCTCCACTTT
v_gene: TRBV5-4; len: 15; abundance: .; d_gene: .; j_gene: TRBJ1-2; CDR3aa: CASSLPLASGKGYTF; CDR3nt: TGTGCCAGCAGCTTGCCGTTAGCGTCAGGGAAAGGCTACACCTTC
v_gene: TRBV10-3; len: 14; abundance: few; d_gene: TRBD1; j_gene: TRBJ2-7; CDR3aa: CAIKTGTGNYEQYF; CDR3nt: TGTGCCATCAAAACCGGGACAGGCAACTACGAGCAGTACTTC